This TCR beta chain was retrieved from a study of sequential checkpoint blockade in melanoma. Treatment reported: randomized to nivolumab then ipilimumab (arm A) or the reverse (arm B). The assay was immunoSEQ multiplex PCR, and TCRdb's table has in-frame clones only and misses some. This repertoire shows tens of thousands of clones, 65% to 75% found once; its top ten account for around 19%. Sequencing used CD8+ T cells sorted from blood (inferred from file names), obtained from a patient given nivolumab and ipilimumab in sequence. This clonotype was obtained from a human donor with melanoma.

The DNA of the CDR3 is TGTGCCAGCAGTAGGGACACCTACAATGAGCAGTTCTTC. Translation: CASSRDTYNEQFF. This chain links TRBV27 with TRBJ2-1; possible D gene TRBD1, 6 bases. The CDR3 length is 13 residues. Germline lookup yields CDR1 MNHEY and CDR2 SMNVEV (reference sequence). V was trimmed by 5 bases and J by 2 bases, leaving 7 bases between them.